This T cell receptor (beta chain) comes out of a study of cytomegalovirus exposure and HLA in healthy donors. Turning to the study itself: Researchers previously reported finding fewer than 120 million unique TCR beta sequences from around 200 million T cells. Out of 300 to 500 genotyped donors, about 80% belonged to the Caucasian-associated ancestry cluster. Study outcomes and limitations: Among CMV-associated TCR beta chains, most appeared HLA-restricted in a later analysis. TCR beta V- and J-gene trimming was later associated with a missense DCLRE1C variant.

This PCR relied on a set of 60 Vbeta primers and 13 Jbeta primers. The table came from immunoSEQ multiplex PCR; TCRdb's copy has only in-frame clones and leaves some out. The sample holds roughly 50,000 clones; about four fifths are singletons and the top ten take 2.5% to 3.5%. Losses at the gene ends were 2 bases for V and 6 bases for J; bases not matched to a gene: 6. This CDR3 has 15 residues. Germline V CDR1 and CDR2: KGHSY, FQNENV. On this clone itself: Antigen: not known.

Sequences were obtained from PBMCs. This TCR came from a woman aged 18-30 years in good health and CMV-seronegative. The V call is TRBV16, the J call TRBJ1-2, with TRBD1 identical over 10 bases. The chain's CDR3 is CASSQLPGQGNGYTF. CDR3 bases: TGTGCCAGCAGCCAACTCCCGGGACAGGGGAATGGCTACACCTTC.